The rows below give T cell receptor beta chains drawn from one sample of a study of technical replicates of blood from several donors. Sequenced by immunoSEQ multiplex PCR; TCRdb stores in-frame clones only, minus some. The table has approximately 75,000 clones, approximately 96% seen once; the top ten hold under 0.4%. Source material: T cells isolated from PBMCs. The receptors shown here come from a human donor in good health. CDR3s include the opening cysteine and the closing phenylalanine or tryptophan. D genes are given only for firm matches. Only part of the rows carry a size: once, few, many, or a class if the clone is expanded.

TRBJ1-1,TRBV5-4,.,.,CASSLGQYLNTEAFF,TGTGCCAGCAGCTTGGGACAGTACTTGAACACTGAAGCTTTCTTT
TRBJ2-1,TRBV5-1,.,.,CASSSGTSSYNEQFF,TGCGCCAGCAGCTCCGGGACATCCTCCTACAATGAGCAGTTCTTC
TRBJ1-4,TRBV28,.,.,CASNRDSSGPANEKLFF,TGTGCCAGCAATAGGGATTCCAGCGGCCCTGCTAATGAAAAACTGTTTTTT
TRBJ2-7,TRBV6-5,.,.,CASSPNLNEQYF,TGTGCCAGCAGCCCTAACCTTAACGAGCAGTACTTC
TRBJ1-1,TRBV29-1,.,.,CSVGGGPNTEAFF,TGCAGCGTTGGTGGGGGCCCGAACACTGAAGCTTTCTTT
TRBJ2-1,TRBV4-3,TRBD2,.,CASSVGGASNEQFF,TGCGCCAGCAGTGTCGGGGGGGCTAGCAATGAGCAGTTCTTC
TRBJ2-7,TRBV29-1,.,.,CSVGVSASAYEQYF,TGCAGCGTTGGCGTATCCGCTAGTGCCTACGAGCAGTACTTC
TRBJ1-2,TRBV6-5,.,.,CASSRGALRASGYTF,TGTGCCAGCAGTCGTGGAGCCCTCAGGGCTTCAGGCTACACCTTC
TRBJ2-1,TRBV29-1,.,.,CSAQGSEQFF,TGCAGCGCGCAGGGCTCTGAGCAGTTCTTC
TRBJ2-6,TRBV5-1,.,many,CASSLNGGMVANVLTF,TGCGCCAGCAGCTTGAATGGGGGCATGGTGGCCAACGTCCTGACTTTC
TRBJ1-2,TRBV7-8,TRBD1,.,CASSSLPPDRGHLYGYTF,TGTGCCAGCAGCTCACTCCCCCCGGACAGGGGGCATCTGTATGGCTACACCTTC
TRBJ1-1,TRBV19,.,.,CASLQGYTEAFF,TGTGCCAGTCTACAGGGATACACTGAAGCTTTCTTT
TRBJ1-1,TRBV6-5,.,.,CASSYSAGMVEAFF,TGTGCCAGCAGTTACTCCGCGGGGATGGTTGAAGCTTTCTTT
TRBJ1-4,TRBV10-3,TRBD1,.,CAISETGGNEKLFF,TGTGCCATCAGTGAAACAGGGGGTAATGAAAAACTGTTTTTT
TRBJ2-3,TRBV7-3,.,.,CASSLVSGPTDTQYF,TGTGCCAGCAGCTTAGTCTCAGGCCCGACAGATACGCAGTATTTT
TRBJ1-2,TRBV6-5,.,.,CASSRTVNYGYTF,TGTGCCAGCAGCCGGACAGTTAACTATGGCTACACCTTC
TRBJ2-7,TRBV6-5,TRBD2,.,CASSRLAGRAYEQYF,TGTGCCAGCAGCCGACTAGCGGGGAGAGCCTACGAGCAGTACTTC
TRBJ2-1,TRBV11-2,.,.,CASSLSLQEYDNEQFF,TGTGCCAGCAGCTTAAGTCTGCAGGAATATGACAATGAGCAGTTCTTC